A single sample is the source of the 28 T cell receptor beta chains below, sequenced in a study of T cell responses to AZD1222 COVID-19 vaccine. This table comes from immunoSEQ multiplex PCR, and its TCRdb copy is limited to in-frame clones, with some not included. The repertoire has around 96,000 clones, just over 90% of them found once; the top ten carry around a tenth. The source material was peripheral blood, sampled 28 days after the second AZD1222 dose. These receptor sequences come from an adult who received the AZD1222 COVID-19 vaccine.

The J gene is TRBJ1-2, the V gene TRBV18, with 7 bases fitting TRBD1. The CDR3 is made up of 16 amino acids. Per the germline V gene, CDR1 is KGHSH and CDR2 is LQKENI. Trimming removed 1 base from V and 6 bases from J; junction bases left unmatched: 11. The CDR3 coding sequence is TGTGCCAGCTCACCACTTTATGACAGGGAGGAGGATGGCTACACCTTC. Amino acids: CASSPLYDREEDGYTF.

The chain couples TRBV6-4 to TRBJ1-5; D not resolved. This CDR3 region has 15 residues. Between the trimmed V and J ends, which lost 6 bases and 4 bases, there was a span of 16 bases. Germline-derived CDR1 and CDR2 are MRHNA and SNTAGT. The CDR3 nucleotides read TGTGCCAGCAGCAGAGAACAAGGGCTGAATCAGCCCCAGCATTTT. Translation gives CASSREQGLNQPQHF.

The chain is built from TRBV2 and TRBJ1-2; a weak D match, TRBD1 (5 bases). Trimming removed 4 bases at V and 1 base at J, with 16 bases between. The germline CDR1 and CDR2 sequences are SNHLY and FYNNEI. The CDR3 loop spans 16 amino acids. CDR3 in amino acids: CASSALGGDYNYGYTF. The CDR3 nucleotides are TGTGCCAGCAGTGCTCTCGGGGGGGATTATAACTATGGCTACACCTTC.

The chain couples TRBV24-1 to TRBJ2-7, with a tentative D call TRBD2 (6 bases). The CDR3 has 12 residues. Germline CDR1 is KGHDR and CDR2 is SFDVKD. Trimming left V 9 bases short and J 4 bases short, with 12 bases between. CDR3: CATSAGRYEQYF. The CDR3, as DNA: TGTGCCACCTCGGCAGGGAGGTACGAGCAGTACTTC.

CDR3 nucleotide sequence: TGTGCCAGCAGCCAAGGGAGGGCCGATAAACTCTATGGCTACACCTTC. Residues: CASSQGRADKLYGYTF. The J gene is TRBJ1-2, the V gene TRBV3-1 (or the pseudogene TRBV3-2); the D is unclear. Per the germline V gene, CDR1 is LGHDT and CDR2 is YNNKEL (reference sequence). The length of the CDR3 is 16 residues. Trimming removed 1 base from V and 4 bases from J, with 16 bases in between.

CDR3 DNA sequence: TGTGCCACCAGTGATTCGGGCGACTACGAGCAGTACTTC. This gives the protein CATSDSGDYEQYF. The chain employs TRBV24-1 and TRBJ2-7; D remains unclear. The germline V gene has CDR1 KGHDR and CDR2 SFDVKD. Between the trimmed V and J ends, which lost 2 bases and 3 bases, there was a span of 7 bases. The CDR3 is 13 residues long.

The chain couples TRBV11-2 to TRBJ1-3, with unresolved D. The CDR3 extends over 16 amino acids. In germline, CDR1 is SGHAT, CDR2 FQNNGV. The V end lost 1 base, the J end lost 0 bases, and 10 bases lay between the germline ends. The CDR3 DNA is TGTGCCAGCAGCTTAGTAATGTTGAGCTCTGGAAACACCATATATTTT. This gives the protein CASSLVMLSSGNTIYF.

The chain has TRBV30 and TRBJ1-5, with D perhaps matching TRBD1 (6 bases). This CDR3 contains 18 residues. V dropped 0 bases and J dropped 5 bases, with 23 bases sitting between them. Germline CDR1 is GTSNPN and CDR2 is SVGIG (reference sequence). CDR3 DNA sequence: TGTGCCTGGAGTGTAGGTTGGATCATCGCAGGGGAGGATCAGCCCCAGCATTTT. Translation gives CAWSVGWIIAGEDQPQHF.

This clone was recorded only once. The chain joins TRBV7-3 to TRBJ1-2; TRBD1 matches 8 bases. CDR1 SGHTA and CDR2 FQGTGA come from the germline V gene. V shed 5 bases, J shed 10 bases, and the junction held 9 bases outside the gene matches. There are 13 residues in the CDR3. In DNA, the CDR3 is TGTGCCAGCAGCCCCTCATACAGGGGGATCTACACCTTC. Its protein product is CASSPSYRGIYTF.

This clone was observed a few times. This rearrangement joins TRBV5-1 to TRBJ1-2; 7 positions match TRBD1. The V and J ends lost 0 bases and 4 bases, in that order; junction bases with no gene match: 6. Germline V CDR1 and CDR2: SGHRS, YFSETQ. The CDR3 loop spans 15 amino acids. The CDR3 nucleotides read TGCGCCAGCAGCTTGGGACAGGGAGGACCCTATGGCTACACCTTC. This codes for CASSLGQGGPYGYTF.

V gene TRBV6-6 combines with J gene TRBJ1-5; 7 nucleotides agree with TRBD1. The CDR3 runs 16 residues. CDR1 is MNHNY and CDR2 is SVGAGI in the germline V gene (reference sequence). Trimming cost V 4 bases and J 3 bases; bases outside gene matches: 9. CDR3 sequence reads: CASSFQTGWDNQPQHF. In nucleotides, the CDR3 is TGTGCCAGCAGTTTTCAGACAGGGTGGGACAATCAGCCCCAGCATTTT.

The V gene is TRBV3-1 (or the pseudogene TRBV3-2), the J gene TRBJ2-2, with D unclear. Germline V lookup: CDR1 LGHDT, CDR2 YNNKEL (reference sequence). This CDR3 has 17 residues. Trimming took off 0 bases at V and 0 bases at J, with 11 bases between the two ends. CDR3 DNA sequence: TGTGCCAGCAGCCAAGAGCTGTGGCAAACGAACACCGGGGAGCTGTTTTTT. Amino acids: CASSQELWQTNTGELFF.

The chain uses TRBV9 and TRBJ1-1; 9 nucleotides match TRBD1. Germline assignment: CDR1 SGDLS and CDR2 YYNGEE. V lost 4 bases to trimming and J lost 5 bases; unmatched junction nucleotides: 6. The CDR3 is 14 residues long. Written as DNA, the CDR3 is TGTGCCAGCAGCCCCACAGGGGGCCGGACTGAAGCTTTCTTT. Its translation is CASSPTGGRTEAFF.

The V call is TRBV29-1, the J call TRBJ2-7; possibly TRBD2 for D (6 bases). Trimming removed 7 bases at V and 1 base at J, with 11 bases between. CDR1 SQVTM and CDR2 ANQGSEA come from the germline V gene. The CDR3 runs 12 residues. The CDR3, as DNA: TGCAGCGCCGGGAGTTCGTCCTACGAGCAGTACTTC. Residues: CSAGSSSYEQYF.

This CDR3 reads CASSLEGNGYTF. The CDR3 bases are TGTGCCAGCAGCTTAGAAGGGAATGGCTACACCTTC. The chain uses TRBV11-2 and TRBJ1-2; D is unclear. The CDR3 runs to 12 residues. Germline assignment: CDR1 SGHAT and CDR2 FQNNGV. The V end was cut by 0 bases, the J end by 6 bases, with 5 bases between.

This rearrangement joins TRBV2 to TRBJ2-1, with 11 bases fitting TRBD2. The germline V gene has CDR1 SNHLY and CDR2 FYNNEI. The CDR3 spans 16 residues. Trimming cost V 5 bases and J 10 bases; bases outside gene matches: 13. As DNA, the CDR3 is TGTGCCAGCAGTCTCACTAGCGGGAGTCCCAACAGGGAGCAGTTCTTC. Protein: CASSLTSGSPNREQFF.

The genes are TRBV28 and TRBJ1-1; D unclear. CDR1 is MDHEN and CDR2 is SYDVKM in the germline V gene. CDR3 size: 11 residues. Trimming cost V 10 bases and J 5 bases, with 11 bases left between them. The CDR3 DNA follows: TGTGCCATGACGTCCCCTACTGAAGCTTTCTTT. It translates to CAMTSPTEAFF.

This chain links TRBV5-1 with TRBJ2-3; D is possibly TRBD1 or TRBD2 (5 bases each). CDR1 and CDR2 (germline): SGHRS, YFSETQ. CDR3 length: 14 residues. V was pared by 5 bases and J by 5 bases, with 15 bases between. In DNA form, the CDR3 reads TGCGCCAGCAGACACGGGGCCGGGGTAGATACGCAGTATTTT. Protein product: CASRHGAGVDTQYF.

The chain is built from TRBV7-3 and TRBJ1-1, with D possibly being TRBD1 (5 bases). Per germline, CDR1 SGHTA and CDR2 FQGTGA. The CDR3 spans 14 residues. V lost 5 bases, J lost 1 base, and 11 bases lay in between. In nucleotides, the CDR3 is TGTGCCAGCAGCCTCGGACACACGAACACTGAAGCTTTCTTT. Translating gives CASSLGHTNTEAFF. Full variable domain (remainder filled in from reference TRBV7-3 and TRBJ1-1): GAGVSQTPSNKVTEKGKYVELRCDPISGHTALYWYRQSLGQGPEFLIYFQGTGAADDSGLPNDRFFAVRPEGSVSTLKIQRTERGDSAVYLCASSLGHTNTEAFFGQGTRLTVV.

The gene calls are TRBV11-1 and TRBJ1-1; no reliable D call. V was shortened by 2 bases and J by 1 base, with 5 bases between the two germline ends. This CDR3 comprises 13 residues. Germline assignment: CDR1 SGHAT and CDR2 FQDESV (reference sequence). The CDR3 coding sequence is TGTGCCAGCAGCTTACGTCAGAACACTGAAGCTTTCTTT. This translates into CASSLRQNTEAFF.

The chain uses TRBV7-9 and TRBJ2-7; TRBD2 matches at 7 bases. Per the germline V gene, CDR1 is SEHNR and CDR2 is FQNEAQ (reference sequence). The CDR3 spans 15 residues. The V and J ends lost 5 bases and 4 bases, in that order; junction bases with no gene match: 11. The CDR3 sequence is CASSPVASGSYEQYF. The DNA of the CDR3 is TGTGCCAGCAGCCCTGTTGCTAGCGGAAGTTACGAGCAGTACTTC.

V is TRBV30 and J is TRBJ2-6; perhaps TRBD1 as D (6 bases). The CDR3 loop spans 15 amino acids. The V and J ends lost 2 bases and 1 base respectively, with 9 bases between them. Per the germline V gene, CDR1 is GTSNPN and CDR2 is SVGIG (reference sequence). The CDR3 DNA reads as TGTGCCTGGAGTCTGGGGGCATCTGGGGCCAACGTCCTGACTTTC. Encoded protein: CAWSLGASGANVLTF.

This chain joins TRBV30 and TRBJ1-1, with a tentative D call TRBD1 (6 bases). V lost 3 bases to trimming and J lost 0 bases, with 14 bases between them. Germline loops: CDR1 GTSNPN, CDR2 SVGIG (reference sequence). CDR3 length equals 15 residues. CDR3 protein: CAWRESGVMNTEAFF. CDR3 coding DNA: TGTGCCTGGAGGGAATCAGGGGTGATGAACACTGAAGCTTTCTTT.

As DNA, the CDR3 is TGTGCCAGCTCACGACAGACTAGCGGGGGAATGGTAGGGGCCAACGTCCTGACTTTC. It is translated as CASSRQTSGGMVGANVLTF. The rearrangement uses TRBV18 and TRBJ2-6, with 12 positions matching TRBD2. CDR1 KGHSH and CDR2 LQKENI come from the germline V gene. CDR3 length: 19 residues. The V segment lost 4 bases and the J segment 4 bases; nucleotides outside the gene matches: 11.

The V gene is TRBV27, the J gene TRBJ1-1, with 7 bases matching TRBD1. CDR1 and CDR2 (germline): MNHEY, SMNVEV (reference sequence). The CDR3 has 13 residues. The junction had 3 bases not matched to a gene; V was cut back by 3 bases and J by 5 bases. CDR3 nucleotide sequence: TGTGCCAGCAGTTTTACAGGGGAGACTGAAGCTTTCTTT. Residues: CASSFTGETEAFF.

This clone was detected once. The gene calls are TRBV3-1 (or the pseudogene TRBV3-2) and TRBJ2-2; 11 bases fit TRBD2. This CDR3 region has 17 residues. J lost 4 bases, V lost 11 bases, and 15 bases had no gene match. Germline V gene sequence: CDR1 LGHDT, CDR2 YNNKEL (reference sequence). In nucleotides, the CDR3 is TGTGCCGCAGGGTACGGGGTGGGGACTAGCGGCACCGGGGAGCTGTTTTTT. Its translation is CAAGYGVGTSGTGELFF.

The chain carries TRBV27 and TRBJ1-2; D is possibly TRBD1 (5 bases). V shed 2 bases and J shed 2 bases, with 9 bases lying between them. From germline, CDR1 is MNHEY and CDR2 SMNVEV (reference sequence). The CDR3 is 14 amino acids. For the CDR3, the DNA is TGTGCCAGCAGTTTAAGGGGAATCAACTATGGCTACACCTTC. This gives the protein CASSLRGINYGYTF.

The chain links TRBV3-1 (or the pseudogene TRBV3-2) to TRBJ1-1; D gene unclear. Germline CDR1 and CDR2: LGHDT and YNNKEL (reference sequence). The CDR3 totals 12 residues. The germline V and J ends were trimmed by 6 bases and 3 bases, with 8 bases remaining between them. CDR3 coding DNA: TGTGCCAGCAGATCCCGGGACACTGAAGCTTTCTTT. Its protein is CASRSRDTEAFF.